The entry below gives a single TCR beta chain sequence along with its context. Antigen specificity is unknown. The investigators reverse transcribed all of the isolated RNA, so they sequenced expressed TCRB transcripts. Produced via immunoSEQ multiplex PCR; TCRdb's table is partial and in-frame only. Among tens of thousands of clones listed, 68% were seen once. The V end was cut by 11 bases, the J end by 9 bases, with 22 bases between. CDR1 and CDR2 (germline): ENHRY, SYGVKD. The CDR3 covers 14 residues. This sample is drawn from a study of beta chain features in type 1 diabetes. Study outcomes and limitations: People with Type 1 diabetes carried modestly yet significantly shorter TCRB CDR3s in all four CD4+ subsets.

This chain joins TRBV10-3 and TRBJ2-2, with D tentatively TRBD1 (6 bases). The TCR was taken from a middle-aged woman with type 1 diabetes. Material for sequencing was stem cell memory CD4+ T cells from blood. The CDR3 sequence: CASGGTLPSRELFF. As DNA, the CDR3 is TGTGCCTCGGGTGGGACACTGCCCTCCCGGGAGCTGTTTTTT.